Presented here are 9 T cell receptor beta chains from one specimen sequenced in a study of T-cell reconstitution after alpha-beta-depleted transplantation in children. Unique molecular identifiers featured in how the TCRbeta library was prepared. TCRdb recomputed calls from the PCR reads with MiXCR, one row per CDR3 protein. The table lists 250,000 to 350,000 distinct CDR3 sequences, more than 20% of them singletons, with approximately 11% in the top ten. Here the sequenced sample was PBMCs, mostly from graft donor cells, taken 180 days after TCRalphabeta/CD19-depleted stem cell transplant. The receptors derive from a male patient younger than 18 who had a stem cell transplant for acute lymphoblastic leukemia, so the T cells may come from the graft donor.

This clonotype turned up a few times. The rearrangement links TRBV7-2 to TRBJ2-4, with D maybe TRBD2 (5 bases). The CDR3 extends over 15 amino acids. Trimming cost V 5 bases and J 2 bases, with 13 bases left between them. Germline V gene lookup returns CDR1 SGHTA and CDR2 FQGNSA. This chain's CDR3 is CASSPDRRSKNIQYF. The CDR3 region has the DNA TGTGCCAGCAGCCCTGACCGGAGGTCCAAAAACATTCAGTACTTC. The whole variable domain, filled in from reference TRBV7-2 and TRBJ2-4, reads GAGVSQSPSNKVTEKGKDVELRCDPISGHTALYWYRQSLGQGLEFLIYFQGNSAPDKSGLPSDRFSAERTGGSVSTLTIQRTQQEDSAVYLCASSPDRRSKNIQYFGAGTRLSVL.

This clonotype has a handful of counts. The CDR3 reads CASSLSASYSNQPQHF. DNA of the CDR3: TGTGCCAGCAGCTTAAGCGCAAGCTATAGCAATCAGCCCCAGCATTTT. This chain connects TRBV7-8 to TRBJ1-5; D call uncertain. V lost 2 bases and J lost 0, with 11 bases in between. Germline V lookup: CDR1 SGHVS, CDR2 FQNEAQ. This CDR3 is 16 amino acids long.

This chain connects TRBV7-9 to TRBJ1-1, with a weak D call TRBD1 (5 bases). The germline CDR1 and CDR2 sequences are SEHNR and FQNEAQ (reference sequence). The CDR3 has 12 amino acids. Trimming pared 10 bases from V and 7 bases from J, leaving 16 bases between. CDR3 DNA sequence: TGTGCCACCTCGAGACAGCCGTATGAAGCTTTCTTT. Translating gives CATSRQPYEAFF.

The CDR3 nucleotides read TGTGCCAGCAGGCCAGGGGTGGACGGCTACACCTTC. This translates into CASRPGVDGYTF. The chain has TRBV25-1 and TRBJ1-2, with D possibly TRBD1 on 6 matching bases. Per the germline V gene, CDR1 is MGHDK and CDR2 is SYGVNS. CDR3 length: 12 amino acids. V was trimmed by 6 bases and J by 8 bases, leaving 13 bases between them.

This rearrangement joins TRBV12-3 or TRBV12-4 to TRBJ2-3, with 11 nucleotides matching TRBD2. The junction had 14 bases not matched to a gene; V was cut back by 6 bases and J by 6 bases. CDR3 length: 17 amino acids. This CDR3 reads CASRRRRLAGGWDTQYF. The CDR3 region has the DNA TGTGCCAGCAGAAGGCGGAGGCTAGCGGGAGGATGGGATACGCAGTATTTT.

CDR3 sequence (DNA): TGTGCCAGCAGTTCCCCCGAGGACGAGGGGAGTCAGCCCCAGCATTTT. Translating it yields CASSSPEDEGSQPQHF. The chain has TRBV12-3 or TRBV12-4 and TRBJ1-5; perhaps TRBD1 as D (5 bases). With 4 bases removed from V and 6 bases from J, the gap between germline ends came to 19 bases. The CDR3 has 16 amino acids.

This clonotype has only a few counts. The rearrangement links TRBV6-5 to TRBJ1-2; 9 nucleotides match TRBD1. The trim removed 4 bases at V and 4 bases at J, leaving 7 bases unmatched. The CDR3 covers 15 residues. Per germline, CDR1 MNHEY and CDR2 SVGAGI. In DNA, the CDR3 is TGTGCCAGCAGTTCACCCGGGACAGGGACCTATGGCTACACCTTC. This codes for CASSSPGTGTYGYTF.

This clonotype was detected a few times. The J gene is TRBJ2-7, the V gene TRBV6-1, with 12 bases that match TRBD2. Germline-derived CDR1 and CDR2 are MNHNS and SASEGT. V was clipped by 7 bases and J by 3 bases; unmatched bases: 1. The CDR3 consists of 13 residues. The CDR3 here is CASKTSGSYEQYF. For the CDR3, the DNA is TGTGCCAGCAAGACTAGCGGGAGCTACGAGCAGTACTTC.

This clonotype has just a few counts. The chain couples TRBV15 to TRBJ1-1, with a tentative D call TRBD1 (6 bases). Trimming pared 3 bases from V and 1 base from J, leaving 9 bases between. Germline V gene lookup returns CDR1 LNHNV and CDR2 YYDKDF (reference sequence). The CDR3 is made up of 14 amino acids. The chain's CDR3 is CATSRRTANTEAFF. DNA for the CDR3: TGTGCCACCAGCAGGAGGACAGCGAACACTGAAGCTTTCTTT.